This T cell receptor beta chain is from a study of T cell responses to AZD1222 COVID-19 vaccine. Generated by immunoSEQ multiplex PCR, the TCRdb table keeps only in-frame clones and is missing some. The sample lists about 130,000 clones, roughly 92% occurring once. Findings of the study overall: Across the whole spike, CD4 TCRs peaked at regions 160-218 and 743-854. Possibly, clonal diversity was underestimated; donors were largely white British and included more females.

The CDR3 has 13 amino acids. The germline V gene has CDR1 MNHEY and CDR2 SVGAGI. Trimming took off 7 bases at V and 8 bases at J, with 17 bases between the two ends. Points on this clone: Its antigen remains unknown.

The TCR originated in an adult in good health. This chain joins TRBV6-5 and TRBJ1-2; no definite D call. The material sequenced was peripheral blood, taken on day 0 of AZD1222 vaccination. The CDR3 loop is CASTPSGWRGYTF. The CDR3 bases are TGTGCCAGCACCCCGAGCGGATGGCGGGGCTACACCTTC.